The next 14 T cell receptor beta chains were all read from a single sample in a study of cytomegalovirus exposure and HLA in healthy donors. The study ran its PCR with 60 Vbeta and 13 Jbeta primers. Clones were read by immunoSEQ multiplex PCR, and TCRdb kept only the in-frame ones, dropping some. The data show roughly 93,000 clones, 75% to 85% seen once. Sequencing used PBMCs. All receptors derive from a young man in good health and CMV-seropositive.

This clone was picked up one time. CDR3 amino acids: CASRADRGSSNTEAFF. The CDR3 DNA is TGCGCCAGCAGAGCGGACAGGGGAAGTTCGAACACTGAAGCTTTCTTT. This chain uses TRBV5-1 with TRBJ1-1; TRBD1 matches 9 bases. Germline V gene lookup returns CDR1 SGHRS and CDR2 YFSETQ. J lost 1 base, V lost 5 bases, and 9 bases had no gene match. The CDR3 totals 16 residues.

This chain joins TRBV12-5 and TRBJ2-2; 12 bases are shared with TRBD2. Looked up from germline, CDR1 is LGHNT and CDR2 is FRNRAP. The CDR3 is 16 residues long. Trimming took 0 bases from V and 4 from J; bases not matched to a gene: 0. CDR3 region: CASGLVTSGGTGELFF. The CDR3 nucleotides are TGTGCTAGTGGTTTGGTGACTAGCGGGGGCACCGGGGAGCTGTTTTTT.

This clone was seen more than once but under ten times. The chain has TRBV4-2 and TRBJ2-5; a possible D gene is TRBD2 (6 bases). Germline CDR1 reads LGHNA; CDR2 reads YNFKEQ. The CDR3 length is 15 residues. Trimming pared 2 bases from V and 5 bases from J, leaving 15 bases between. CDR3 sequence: CASSQSGDSPETQYF. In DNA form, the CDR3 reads TGTGCCAGCAGCCAATCGGGAGACAGCCCGGAGACCCAGTACTTC.

DNA of the CDR3: TGTGCCATCATTTCGGGGAGTCTAACAACCTACGAGCAGTACTTC. Residues: CAIISGSLTTYEQYF. The chain has TRBV10-3 and TRBJ2-7, with a possible D match to TRBD2 (5 bases). V was cut by 7 bases and J by 2 bases, with 18 bases left in between. Germline lookup yields CDR1 ENHRY and CDR2 SYGVKD. The CDR3 length is 15 residues.

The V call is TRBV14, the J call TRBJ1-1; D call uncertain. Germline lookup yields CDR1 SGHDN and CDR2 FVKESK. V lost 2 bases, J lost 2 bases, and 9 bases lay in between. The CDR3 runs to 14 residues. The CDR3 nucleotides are TGTGCCAGCAGCCAAATACGGGATAACACTGAAGCTTTCTTT. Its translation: CASSQIRDNTEAFF. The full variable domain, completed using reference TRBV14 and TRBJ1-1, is EAGVTQFPSHSVIEKGQTVTLRCDPISGHDNLYWYRRVMGKEIKFLLHFVKESKQDESGMPNNRFLAERTGGTYSTLKVQPAELEDSGVYFCASSQIRDNTEAFFGQGTRLTVV.

The CDR3 nucleotides are TGTGCCAGCAGTGTGTCGGGACTAGCGGGGGGAGATACGCAGTATTTT. Protein: CASSVSGLAGGDTQYF. This rearrangement joins TRBV6-4 to TRBJ2-3, with 15 bases fitting TRBD2. Germline values: CDR1 MRHNA, CDR2 SNTAGT. This CDR3 has 16 amino acids. The J segment lost 5 bases and the V segment lost 4 bases, leaving 4 bases of the junction unmatched.

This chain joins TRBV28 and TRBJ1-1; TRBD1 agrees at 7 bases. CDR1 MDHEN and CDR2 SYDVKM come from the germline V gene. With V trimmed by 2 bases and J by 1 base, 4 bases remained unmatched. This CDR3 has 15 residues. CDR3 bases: TGTGCCAGCAGTTTACTGACAGGGCCGAACACTGAAGCTTTCTTT. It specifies CASSLLTGPNTEAFF.

CDR3 sequence reads: CASSLSHPGRQGGYTF. CDR3 coding DNA: TGTGCCAGCAGTTTATCGCATCCAGGACGCCAGGGTGGCTACACCTTC. V and J are TRBV27 and TRBJ1-2; a weak D match, TRBD1 (5 bases). V shed 0 bases and J shed 7 bases, with 18 bases lying between them. CDR1 and CDR2 from the germline V gene are MNHEY and SMNVEV (reference sequence). This CDR3 has 16 residues.

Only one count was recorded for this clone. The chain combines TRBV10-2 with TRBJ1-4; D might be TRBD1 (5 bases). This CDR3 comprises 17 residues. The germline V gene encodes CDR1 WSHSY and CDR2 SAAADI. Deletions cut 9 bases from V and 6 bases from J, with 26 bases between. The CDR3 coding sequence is TGCGCCAGTTTGCCCCTGGGGGGGTCTGGTAGTGATGAAAAACTGTTTTTT. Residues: CASLPLGGSGSDEKLFF.

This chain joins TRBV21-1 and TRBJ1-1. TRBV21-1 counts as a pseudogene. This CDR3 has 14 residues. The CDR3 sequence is CASSRGAQNTEAFF. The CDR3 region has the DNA TGTGCCAGCAGCAGGGGAGCTCAAAACACTGAAGCTTTCTTT.

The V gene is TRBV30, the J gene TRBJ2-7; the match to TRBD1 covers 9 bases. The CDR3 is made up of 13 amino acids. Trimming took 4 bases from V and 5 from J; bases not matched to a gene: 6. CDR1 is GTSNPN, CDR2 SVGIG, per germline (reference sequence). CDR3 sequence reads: CAWKTGQGHEQYF. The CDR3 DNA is TGTGCCTGGAAAACGGGACAGGGCCACGAGCAGTACTTC. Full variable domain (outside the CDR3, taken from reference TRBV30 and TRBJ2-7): SQTIHQWPATLVQPVGSPLSLECTVEGTSNPNLYWYRQAAGRGLQLLFYSVGIGQISSEVPQNLSASRPQDRQFILSSKKLLLSDSGFYLCAWKTGQGHEQYFGPGTRLTVT.

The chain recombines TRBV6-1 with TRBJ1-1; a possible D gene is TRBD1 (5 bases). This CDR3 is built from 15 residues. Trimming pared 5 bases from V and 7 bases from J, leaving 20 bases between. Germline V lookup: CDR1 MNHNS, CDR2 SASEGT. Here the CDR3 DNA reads TGTGCCAGCAGTAACCTGGGGGGTAATAGGATTGAAGCTTTCTTT. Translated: CASSNLGGNRIEAFF.

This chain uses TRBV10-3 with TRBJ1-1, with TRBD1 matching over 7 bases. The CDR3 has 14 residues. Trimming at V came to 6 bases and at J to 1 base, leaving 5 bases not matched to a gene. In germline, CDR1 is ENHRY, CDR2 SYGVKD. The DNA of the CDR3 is TGTGCCATCAGAGCCGGGACAGCGAACACTGAAGCTTTCTTT. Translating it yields CAIRAGTANTEAFF.

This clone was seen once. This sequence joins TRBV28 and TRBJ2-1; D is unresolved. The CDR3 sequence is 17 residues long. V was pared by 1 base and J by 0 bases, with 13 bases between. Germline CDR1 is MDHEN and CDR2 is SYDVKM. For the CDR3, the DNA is TGTGCCAGCAGTTTATTGAGGTTGTCGGACTCCTACAATGAGCAGTTCTTC. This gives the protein CASSLLRLSDSYNEQFF.